This T cell receptor beta chain was recovered during a study of monozygotic twins with inflammatory bowel disease. Overall study results and limits: Patient repertoires may carry noise from differing immunosuppressive treatments.

The CDR3 is 16 amino acids. CDR1 and CDR2 from the germline V gene are SGHVS and FQNEAQ. Worth noting for this clonotype: Its antigen is still unknown.

Making each TCR library took roughly 3,200 ng of total RNA. Added by template switching were UMIs that each held a 6-nucleotide sample barcode. Reprocessing the 5' RACE reads, TCRdb reports a single entry for every CDR3 protein and omits DNA. The listing records a few hundred thousand distinct CDR3 sequences. The TCR sequence derives from a human donor with ulcerative colitis or Crohn's disease, or a healthy co-twin of an affected twin (not recorded which). The J gene is TRBJ1-4, the V gene TRBV7-8; TCRdb names TRBD1, which stays unverified in the absence of DNA. Sequences were obtained from blood. Here the CDR3 reads CASSDSRGTRGEKLFF.